This paragraph reports one T cell receptor (beta chain). The antigen is undetermined. This sample was taken from a study of T-cell memory formation after mild COVID-19. Study at large: Most TCR clusters belonged to a single donor.

TCRdb analysed the 5' RACE reads with MiXCR anew, one entry per CDR3 protein. The sample lists approximately 250,000 distinct CDR3 sequences, around 15% occurring once. The study, taken as a whole, reports: Mainly in CM and EM were contracting CD4+ clones; CD8+ were in EMRA. Memory from before infection featured some responding clones, which suggests cross-reactive memory joined.

This CDR3 is built from 16 residues. Trimming pared 4 bases from V and 2 bases from J, leaving 14 bases between. CDR1 is LGHDT, CDR2 YNNKEL, per germline (reference sequence). The sequenced sample was PBMCs or a T cell subset sorted from them (not recorded which). The V gene is TRBV3-1, the J gene TRBJ2-2, with D possibly being TRBD1 (6 bases). This clonotype originated in a man between 18 and 29 years old who had mild COVID-19 (a few samples of this study predate the infection). Cell type and time point are not known. The CDR3 sequence: CASSPTGGGNTGELFF. CDR3 coding DNA: TGTGCCAGCAGCCCCACTGGTGGGGGCAACACCGGGGAGCTGTTTTTT.